A single sample is the source of the 26 T cell receptor beta chains below, sequenced in a study of blood T cell repertoires in COVID-19 (dated by TCRdb to about 2020). The protocol used for the library was the immunoSEQ multiplex PCR assay. TCRdb stores this immuneACCESS table with in-frame sequences only. Part of the clones is absent; in the studies checked, under half of the shortfall reflects unresolved V genes, and no reason is known for the rest. The sample table contains 150,000 to 250,000 clones; only one count was recorded for almost 85% of them. About 6.9% of the sample is held by the ten biggest clonotypes. Sequencing input: peripheral blood. The source of these receptors is a human donor with acute or convalescent COVID-19. The donor label of this sample is uncertain.

The chain recombines TRBV14 with TRBJ2-5; 7 positions agree with TRBD1. V shed 2 bases, J shed 5 bases, and the junction held 2 bases outside the gene matches. CDR1 is SGHDN and CDR2 is FVKESK in the germline V gene. The CDR3 contains 13 residues. The CDR3: CASSQRGRETQYF. CDR3 DNA sequence: TGTGCCAGCAGCCAAAGGGGGCGGGAGACCCAGTACTTC.

The chain links TRBV19 to TRBJ2-1; possibly TRBD2 for D (6 bases). V was trimmed by 8 bases and J by 7 bases, leaving 21 bases between them. Germline V CDR1 and CDR2: LNHDA, SQIVND (reference sequence). The CDR3 has 15 residues. CDR3 sequence (DNA): TGTGCCAGTTATAATCCGGGAGAAGGAGGTAATGAGCAGTTCTTC. This translates into CASYNPGEGGNEQFF.

The chain couples TRBV24-1 to TRBJ2-5, with 8 nucleotides matching TRBD1. CDR3 length equals 16 residues. Per the germline V gene, CDR1 is KGHDR and CDR2 is SFDVKD. Unmatched junction bases numbered 11, after V lost 5 bases and J lost 4 bases. The CDR3 DNA sequence: TGTGCCACCAGTGCGGTCGGACAGGGACTGCGAGAGACCCAGTACTTC. Translated: CATSAVGQGLRETQYF.

This clone was seen more than once but under ten times. V gene TRBV7-8 combines with J gene TRBJ2-1, with 9 bases fitting TRBD2. Germline V gene sequence: CDR1 SGHVS, CDR2 FQNEAQ. The CDR3 has 15 amino acids. V was pared by 5 bases and J by 3 bases, with 5 bases of the junction left unmatched. CDR3 in DNA: TGTGCCAGCAGCAAGACTAGCGGAATCTACAATGAGCAGTTCTTC. Amino acid sequence: CASSKTSGIYNEQFF. Filled out from reference TRBV7-8 and TRBJ2-1, the complete variable domain reads GAGVSQSPRYKVAKRGQDVALRCDPISGHVSLFWYQQALGQGPEFLTYFQNEAQLDKSGLPSDRFFAERPEGSVSTLKIQRTQQEDSAVYLCASSKTSGIYNEQFFGPGTRLTVL.

CDR3 DNA sequence: TGTGCCAGCTCAGCCGGGACAGGGGGCGCTGGGAGCAATCAGCCCCAGCATTTT. Its protein product is CASSAGTGGAGSNQPQHF. The V and J genes are TRBV18 and TRBJ1-5; 12 bases align to TRBD1. CDR1 is KGHSH, CDR2 LQKENI, per germline. V shed 5 bases, J shed 1 base, and the junction held 9 bases outside the gene matches. The CDR3 has 18 amino acids.

There are a few counts of this clone. This chain connects TRBV12-3 or TRBV12-4 to TRBJ2-7; a possible D gene is TRBD1 (5 bases). V was cut by 6 bases and J by 1 base, with 7 bases left in between. The CDR3 has 12 amino acids. The CDR3 loop is CASSTGSYEQYF. CDR3 sequence (DNA): TGTGCCAGCAGCACAGGTTCCTACGAGCAGTACTTC.

The chain uses TRBV3-1 (or the pseudogene TRBV3-2) and TRBJ1-1; 12 nucleotides line up with TRBD1. The CDR3 runs to 14 residues. CDR1 and CDR2 (germline): LGHDT, YNNKEL (reference sequence). Germline trimming cut 4 bases from V and 6 bases from J; bases unmatched to any gene: 3. The DNA for the CDR3 is TGTGCCAGCAGCCTCGGGACAGGGGGCTCTGAAGCTTTCTTT. Residues: CASSLGTGGSEAFF.

This clone was counted between two and nine times. The CDR3 sequence is CASSLGGAGANVLTF. The DNA of the CDR3 is TGTGCCAGCAGCTTGGGGGGCGCTGGGGCCAACGTCCTGACTTTC. V usage is TRBV5-5 and J usage is TRBJ2-6; D is perhaps TRBD1 (5 bases). The CDR3 runs to 15 residues. V lost 0 bases and J lost 2, with 6 bases in between. Germline CDR1 SGHKS, CDR2 YYEKEE (reference sequence).

The chain employs TRBV15 and TRBJ2-1; 9 positions match TRBD2. Germline loops: CDR1 LNHNV, CDR2 YYDKDF (reference sequence). The V and J ends lost 0 bases and 7 bases, in that order; junction bases with no gene match: 10. The CDR3 has 17 residues. CDR3 sequence reads: CATSRDYQGSGRNEQFF. The CDR3 DNA follows: TGTGCCACCAGCAGAGATTACCAGGGTAGCGGGAGAAATGAGCAGTTCTTC.

A single count supports this clone. The chain has TRBV7-9 and TRBJ2-1; 7 nucleotides agree with TRBD1. Germline CDR1 is SEHNR and CDR2 is FQNEAQ (reference sequence). This CDR3 region has 17 residues. The V and J ends lost 4 bases and 5 bases, in that order; junction bases with no gene match: 14. The CDR3 sequence is CASSSFGTDGRNNEQFF. The CDR3 region has the DNA TGTGCCAGCAGCTCATTCGGGACAGACGGGCGGAACAATGAGCAGTTCTTC.

This clone came up once. The chain is built from TRBV5-1 and TRBJ2-7, with 9 bases that match TRBD1. Looked up from germline, CDR1 is SGHRS and CDR2 is YFSETQ. The CDR3 spans 14 residues. J lost 5 bases, V lost 0 bases, and 3 bases had no gene match. The DNA of the CDR3 is TGCGCCAGCAGCTTGGGGACAGGGGAGGACGAGCAGTACTTC. Its translation: CASSLGTGEDEQYF.

CDR3: CASGGVRYYGYTF. The CDR3 DNA reads as TGCGCCAGCGGCGGGGTGCGGTACTATGGCTACACCTTC. This chain joins TRBV10-2 and TRBJ1-2; D is undetermined. Trimming stripped 8 bases from V and 3 bases from J, with 13 bases between. This CDR3 is 13 amino acids long. CDR1 is WSHSY, CDR2 SAAADI, per germline.

The chain is built from TRBV5-4 and TRBJ1-2; D may be TRBD1 (5 bases). Germline V lookup: CDR1 SGHNT, CDR2 YYREEE (reference sequence). The CDR3 spans 14 residues. Trimming shortened V by 4 bases and J by 8 bases, and 18 bases separated the two germline ends. CDR3 protein: CASSTTAKSGGYTF. CDR3 DNA: TGTGCCAGCAGCACGACAGCCAAGTCTGGGGGCTACACCTTC.

This chain joins TRBV14 and TRBJ2-3; D uncertain. Germline assignment: CDR1 SGHDN and CDR2 FVKESK. The CDR3 length is 17 residues. Trimming left V 1 base short and J 0 bases short, with 14 bases between. In DNA form, the CDR3 reads TGTGCCAGCAGCCAAGGGGTGCGCGGTCCTAGCACAGATACGCAGTATTTT. The encoded protein is CASSQGVRGPSTDTQYF.

This rearrangement joins TRBV3-1 (or the pseudogene TRBV3-2) to TRBJ1-2, with 7 bases lining up with TRBD1. This CDR3 has 13 residues. Germline loops: CDR1 LGHDT, CDR2 YNNKEL (reference sequence). V was clipped by 5 bases and J by 4 bases; unmatched bases: 4. The CDR3 here is CASSVQGTYGYTF. The CDR3 DNA sequence: TGTGCCAGCAGCGTACAGGGGACCTATGGCTACACCTTC.

This chain uses TRBV30 with TRBJ2-3, with 7 positions matching TRBD1. V lost 2 bases to trimming and J lost 4 bases; unmatched junction nucleotides: 6. The CDR3 has 14 amino acids. CDR1 GTSNPN and CDR2 SVGIG come from the germline V gene (reference sequence). Here the CDR3 DNA reads TGTGCCTGGAGTTTCGGGACAGTGGCAGATACGCAGTATTTT. Translating it yields CAWSFGTVADTQYF.

This clone showed up just a few times. V is TRBV5-1 and J is TRBJ2-3; 7 nucleotides line up with TRBD2. The CDR3 runs to 16 residues. Germline CDR1 SGHRS, CDR2 YFSETQ. V lost 1 base, J lost 0 bases, and 5 bases stayed unmatched. CDR3 in amino acids: CASSLSASGSTDTQYF. In nucleotides, the CDR3 is TGCGCCAGCAGCTTGTCGGCTAGCGGTAGCACAGATACGCAGTATTTT.

V is TRBV30 and J is TRBJ1-3; perhaps TRBD1 as D (5 bases). CDR1 is GTSNPN, CDR2 SVGIG, per germline (reference sequence). CDR3 length: 14 residues. Trimming cost V 3 bases and J 0 bases, with 9 bases left between them. CDR3 DNA: TGTGCCTGGAGCACCACAGGCTCTGGAAACACCATATATTTT. It encodes CAWSTTGSGNTIYF. The whole variable domain, filled in from reference TRBV30 and TRBJ1-3, reads SQTIHQWPATLVQPVGSPLSLECTVEGTSNPNLYWYRQAAGRGLQLLFYSVGIGQISSEVPQNLSASRPQDRQFILSSKKLLLSDSGFYLCAWSTTGSGNTIYFGEGSWLTVV.

This clone was detected a few times. V gene TRBV19 combines with J gene TRBJ1-1; D might be TRBD1 (5 bases). The germline CDR1 and CDR2 sequences are LNHDA and SQIVND (reference sequence). Trimming removed 7 bases at V and 6 bases at J, with 15 bases between. CDR3 length: 13 residues. The chain's CDR3 is CASTPAGRPEAFF. CDR3 sequence (DNA): TGTGCCAGTACACCGGCAGGGCGACCTGAAGCTTTCTTT.

This sequence joins TRBV9 and TRBJ2-5, with a possible D match to TRBD2 (6 bases). Trimming cost V 0 bases and J 1 base, with 16 bases left between them. Germline CDR1 reads SGDLS; CDR2 reads YYNGEE. The CDR3 has 17 residues. The CDR3 spells CASSVGWGRQIQETQYF. The CDR3 DNA follows: TGTGCCAGCAGCGTAGGATGGGGGAGGCAGATCCAAGAGACCCAGTACTTC.

CDR3 bases: TGTGCCAGCACGAGGGGGCGAGGGGAGACCCAGTACTTC. Protein product: CASTRGRGETQYF. The chain uses TRBV27 and TRBJ2-5; 7 bases are shared with TRBD1. CDR3 length equals 13 residues. From germline, CDR1 is MNHEY and CDR2 SMNVEV (reference sequence). V gave up 7 bases and J gave up 5 bases; unmatched junction bases: 7.

In regard to this clone: Other DNA variants within this sample encode the same CDR3. V gene TRBV5-1 combines with J gene TRBJ1-3; D remains ambiguous. The CDR3 is 15 amino acids. V lost 1 base and J 1 base, leaving 9 bases between the germline ends. CDR1 and CDR2 from the germline V gene are SGHRS and YFSETQ. The CDR3 nucleotides read TGCGCCAGCAGCTTGAATGGAGGGTCTGGAAACACCATATATTTT. Amino acid sequence: CASSLNGGSGNTIYF.

The chain combines TRBV19 with TRBJ2-2; 10 nucleotides match TRBD1. The ends lost 4 bases at V and 0 bases at J; junction bases unmatched: 2. The germline gives CDR1 LNHDA, CDR2 SQIVND (reference sequence). The length of the CDR3 is 16 residues. The CDR3 DNA reads TGTGCCAGTAGTAGAGGACAGGGGGCGAACACCGGGGAGCTGTTTTTT. Its translation is CASSRGQGANTGELFF.

The V call is TRBV7-6, the J call TRBJ2-2; tentatively, D is TRBD1 (6 bases). This CDR3 has 17 amino acids. V shed 6 bases and J shed 5 bases, with 22 bases lying between them. The germline V gene has CDR1 SGHVS and CDR2 FNYEAQ. Here the CDR3 reads CASSSFLQGPTTGELFF. In DNA, the CDR3 is TGTGCCAGCAGTAGTTTCCTACAGGGACCCACAACCGGGGAGCTGTTTTTT. Full variable domain (missing parts from reference TRBV7-6 and TRBJ2-2): GAGVSQSPRYKVTKRGQDVALRCDPISGHVSLYWYRQALGQGPEFLTYFNYEAQQDKSGLPNDRFSAERPEGSISTLTIQRTEQRDSAMYRCASSSFLQGPTTGELFFGEGSRLTVL.

Only one count was recorded for this clone. This chain links TRBV2 with TRBJ2-7; TRBD2 agrees at 7 bases. Germline CDR1 reads SNHLY; CDR2 reads FYNNEI. The CDR3 runs 14 residues. Losses at the gene ends were 4 bases for V and 6 bases for J; bases not matched to a gene: 9. The chain's CDR3 is CASSGVGKRGEQYF. The CDR3 DNA reads as TGTGCCAGCAGTGGGGTGGGGAAGCGGGGCGAGCAGTACTTC.

The chain recombines TRBV5-1 with TRBJ1-4, with 7 bases identical to TRBD1. Per germline, CDR1 SGHRS and CDR2 YFSETQ. The V and J ends lost 4 bases and 4 bases, in that order; junction bases with no gene match: 7. This CDR3 spans 15 amino acids. The DNA for the CDR3 is TGCGCCAGCAGCGTGGGTGACAGGGATAATGAAAAACTGTTTTTT. It is translated as CASSVGDRDNEKLFF. The whole variable domain, remainder taken from reference TRBV5-1 and TRBJ1-4, is KAGVTQTPRYLIKTRGQQVTLSCSPISGHRSVSWYQQTPGQGLQFLFEYFSETQRNKGNFPGRFSGRQFSNSRSEMNVSTLELGDSALYLCASSVGDRDNEKLFFGSGTQLSVL.